Below, 2 T cell receptor beta chains from the same sample are listed, as sequenced in a study of Ad26.COV2.S vaccination and SARS-CoV-2 variants. Clones were sequenced by immunoSEQ multiplex PCR, and TCRdb holds only the in-frame ones, with some missing. The top ten hold less than 4.5% of the sample, which has over 400,000 clones, about 90% seen once. Treatment described: roughly 20 received Ad26.COV2.S at low or high dose, single or two shots; roughly 5 received placebo; per-sample allocation not given. Sampling was performed 63 days after the first vaccine or placebo injection. The sequencing used peripheral blood, collected in a trial of Ad26.COV2.S vaccine versus placebo. These receptors came from a person aged 18-60 years who received the Ad26.COV2.S COVID-19 vaccine or a placebo.

The V call is TRBV12-3 or TRBV12-4, the J call TRBJ2-5, with TRBD2 matching over 7 bases. V lost 4 bases to trimming and J lost 4 bases; unmatched junction nucleotides: 0. The CDR3 is 12 residues long. The CDR3 sequence is CASSSGGETQYF. CDR3 sequence (DNA): TGTGCCAGCAGTTCGGGAGGAGAGACCCAGTACTTC.

In its sample, this clone was seen a few times. The rearrangement joins TRBV27 to TRBJ1-5; no clear D gene. V was shortened by 8 bases and J by 0 bases, with 11 bases between the two germline ends. This CDR3 is 14 amino acids long. Looked up from germline, CDR1 is MNHEY and CDR2 is SMNVEV (reference sequence). CDR3 region: CASSPTYSNQPQHF. CDR3 DNA sequence: TGTGCCAGCTCCCCCACCTATAGCAATCAGCCCCAGCATTTT.